The 32 T cell receptor beta chains given below trace back to one sample, sequenced in a study of blood T cell repertoires in COVID-19 (dated by TCRdb to about 2020). The protocol used for the library was the immunoSEQ multiplex PCR assay. TCRdb took this table from immuneACCESS and kept in-frame rearrangements with V and J called. Such tables lack part of the clones; where checked against another copy, unresolved V genes explain under half of the gap, and the rest is unexplained. This sample holds 65,000 or so clones; approximately 80% were observed only once. Roughly 10% of the sample lies in the top ten. The source material was peripheral blood. These receptors came from a man younger than 45 with COVID-19, enrolled during active disease.

This chain links TRBV19 with TRBJ2-2, with a possible D match to TRBD1 (5 bases). Germline V gene sequence: CDR1 LNHDA, CDR2 SQIVND (reference sequence). This CDR3 region has 14 residues. The V gene lost 6 bases and the J gene lost 7 bases, with 15 bases spanning the gap. Here the CDR3 reads CASSPPGFFGELFF. CDR3 DNA sequence: TGTGCCAGTAGCCCTCCAGGGTTTTTCGGGGAGCTGTTTTTT.

The chain recombines TRBV5-6 with TRBJ2-7, with 16 bases lining up with TRBD2. The CDR3 is 17 amino acids. Trimming removed 4 bases from V and 3 bases from J; junction bases left unmatched: 7. Germline V lookup: CDR1 SGHDT, CDR2 YYEEEE. The CDR3 sequence: CASSLPGTSGRGYEQYF. Here the CDR3 DNA reads TGTGCCAGCAGCCTACCCGGGACTAGCGGGAGGGGCTACGAGCAGTACTTC.

The chain joins TRBV27 to TRBJ2-1; 7 bases map to TRBD2. Germline V gene lookup returns CDR1 MNHEY and CDR2 SMNVEV (reference sequence). The J segment lost 6 bases and the V segment lost 5 bases, leaving 13 bases of the junction unmatched. The CDR3 length is 16 residues. The CDR3 DNA follows: TGTGCCAGCAGTCCCTTCGGGAGGTCGGGTCTCAATGAGCAGTTCTTC. Translated: CASSPFGRSGLNEQFF.

The genes are TRBV4-1 and TRBJ2-6; D is possibly TRBD2 (6 bases). The CDR3 contains 18 residues. V was cut by 0 bases and J by 4 bases, with 16 bases left in between. The V gene's germline CDR1 is MGHRA and CDR2 YSYEKL. The CDR3 region has the DNA TGCGCCAGCAGCCAAGAACCTGCGCGGGGCCAGGGGGCCAACGTCCTGACTTTC. Encoded protein: CASSQEPARGQGANVLTF.

J is TRBJ2-5 and V is TRBV10-2; D may be TRBD1 (5 bases). V lost 3 bases to trimming and J lost 1 base, with 12 bases between them. The CDR3 runs 15 residues. Germline V lookup: CDR1 WSHSY, CDR2 SAAADI. In nucleotides, the CDR3 is TGCGCCAGCAGTGAACGACAGAAGACCCAAGAGACCCAGTACTTC. It is translated as CASSERQKTQETQYF.

The chain uses TRBV29-1 and TRBJ1-1; 7 bases map to TRBD1. Losses at the gene ends were 4 bases for V and 7 bases for J; bases not matched to a gene: 6. Germline values: CDR1 SQVTM, CDR2 ANQGSEA. The CDR3 length is 12 residues. CDR3 protein: CSVVTGVGEAFF. DNA of the CDR3: TGCAGCGTTGTAACAGGGGTAGGTGAAGCTTTCTTT.

This chain connects TRBV6-5 to TRBJ2-7; D may be TRBD1 (6 bases). V gave up 6 bases and J gave up 0 bases, with 9 bases separating them. This CDR3 region has 13 residues. Germline lookup yields CDR1 MNHEY and CDR2 SVGAGI. The CDR3 coding sequence is TGTGCCAGCAGGGCAGGGGTCTCCTACGAGCAGTACTTC. Its translation: CASRAGVSYEQYF.

The V gene is TRBV28, the J gene TRBJ1-2; TRBD1 agrees at 8 bases. Trimming took 1 base from V and 4 from J; bases not matched to a gene: 5. Germline lookup yields CDR1 MDHEN and CDR2 SYDVKM. The CDR3 has 15 amino acids. The DNA for the CDR3 is TGTGCCAGCAGTTTATCAACAGGGGGATCCTATGGCTACACCTTC. As protein: CASSLSTGGSYGYTF.

CDR3 bases: TGCGCCAGCAGCCCCCGGAGTATACCCACAGATACGCAGTATTTT. Translated, it gives CASSPRSIPTDTQYF. The V call is TRBV4-1, the J call TRBJ2-3; no clear D gene. Germline loops: CDR1 MGHRA, CDR2 YSYEKL. This CDR3 is built from 15 residues. V was cut by 4 bases and J by 2 bases, with 13 bases left in between.

The chain carries TRBV28 and TRBJ1-1; D is perhaps TRBD1 (5 bases). Germline V gene data show CDR1 as MDHEN and CDR2 as SYDVKM. V gave up 3 bases and J gave up 0 bases, with 11 bases separating them. The CDR3 consists of 15 residues. DNA of the CDR3: TGTGCCAGCAGTTTGCCCCAGGGCTTGAACACTGAAGCTTTCTTT. Translation gives CASSLPQGLNTEAFF.

This clone has a handful of counts. The junction does not match germline at one end; this may be a read error. V is TRBV7-7 and J is TRBJ1-5; 9 bases are a match to TRBD1. The CDR3 contains 16 residues. Germline loops: CDR1 SSHAT, CDR2 FNYEAQ (reference sequence). For the CDR3, the DNA is TGTGCTAGCAGCCAGACCAAGACAGGGGGAGGCCAGCCCCAGCATTTT. Protein product: CASSQTKTGGGQPQHF.

This sequence joins TRBV2 and TRBJ2-1; TRBD2 matches at 13 bases. Germline V gene sequence: CDR1 SNHLY, CDR2 FYNNEI. V gave up 0 bases and J gave up 1 base; unmatched junction bases: 6. The CDR3 runs 19 residues. CDR3 amino acids: CASSEALAGGPKSYNEQFF. CDR3 in DNA: TGTGCCAGCAGTGAAGCACTAGCGGGAGGGCCTAAGTCCTACAATGAGCAGTTCTTC.

Only a few counts were recorded for this clone. V and J are TRBV25-1 and TRBJ1-3; D is unclear. V dropped 1 base and J dropped 4 bases, with 8 bases sitting between them. The CDR3 extends over 14 amino acids. The germline gives CDR1 MGHDK, CDR2 SYGVNS. The CDR3 sequence is CASSESGLGNTIYF. For the CDR3, the DNA is TGTGCCAGCAGTGAATCCGGGTTAGGAAACACCATATATTTT.

The J gene is TRBJ2-1, the V gene TRBV2; the match to TRBD2 covers 7 bases. Looked up from germline, CDR1 is SNHLY and CDR2 is FYNNEI. The CDR3 is 14 amino acids. Trimming removed 6 bases from V and 0 bases from J; junction bases left unmatched: 2. DNA of the CDR3: TGTGCCAGCAGGGGAGGGAGCTCCTACAATGAGCAGTTCTTC. Its translation is CASRGGSSYNEQFF.

In this sample, this clone turned up once. The rearrangement uses TRBV27 and TRBJ1-3; 8 nucleotides match TRBD1. Germline V gives CDR1 MNHEY, CDR2 SMNVEV (reference sequence). This CDR3 contains 12 residues. V lost 10 bases and J lost 2; bases outside the gene matches: 1. CDR3 coding DNA: TGTGCCACCAGGGGGCCTGGAAACACCATATATTTT. It specifies CATRGPGNTIYF.

The V and J genes are TRBV2 and TRBJ2-7; 10 nucleotides agree with TRBD1. With V trimmed by 6 bases and J by 6 bases, 2 bases remained unmatched. The CDR3 extends over 12 amino acids. Germline lookup yields CDR1 SNHLY and CDR2 FYNNEI. CDR3 sequence reads: CASRRTGGEQYF. The CDR3 DNA reads TGTGCCAGCAGAAGGACAGGGGGCGAGCAGTACTTC.

The chain has TRBV3-1 (or the pseudogene TRBV3-2) and TRBJ2-5; 7 bases agree with TRBD1. The CDR3 is 15 amino acids. Germline CDR1 reads LGHDT; CDR2 reads YNNKEL (reference sequence). V lost 4 bases and J lost 5; bases outside the gene matches: 10. The CDR3 protein is CASSPTGQFRETQYF. The CDR3 DNA reads as TGTGCCAGCAGCCCAACGGGACAGTTTAGGGAGACCCAGTACTTC.

In this sample, this clone turned up once. The V gene is TRBV10-1, the J gene TRBJ2-1, with TRBD1 identical over 8 bases. V lost 2 bases to trimming and J lost 7 bases; unmatched junction nucleotides: 13. From germline, CDR1 is WNHNN and CDR2 SYGVQD (reference sequence). The CDR3 is 17 amino acids. The CDR3, as DNA: TGCGCCAGCAGTGAGGCCCGACAGGGGCTGGGGTTAAATGAGCAGTTCTTC. It codes for CASSEARQGLGLNEQFF.

The chain joins TRBV5-6 to TRBJ1-2; the match to TRBD1 covers 8 bases. The V gene's germline CDR1 is SGHDT and CDR2 YYEEEE. The CDR3 has 14 amino acids. The J segment lost 5 bases and the V segment lost 3 bases, leaving 6 bases of the junction unmatched. The CDR3 DNA is TGTGCCAGCAGCTCGCCCAGGGGGCATTATGGCTACACCTTC. This sequence encodes CASSSPRGHYGYTF.

This clone has only one observation. The chain recombines TRBV6-5 with TRBJ1-2; 7 positions agree with TRBD1. The CDR3 runs to 14 residues. Germline V gene sequence: CDR1 MNHEY, CDR2 SVGAGI. The V segment lost 4 bases and the J segment 7 bases; nucleotides outside the gene matches: 9. CDR3 sequence (DNA): TGTGCCAGCAGTTCGGGACAGCCGGTCCTTGGCTACACCTTC. Translating it yields CASSSGQPVLGYTF.

This clone showed up just a few times. This chain uses TRBV7-8 with TRBJ1-4, with D uncertain. Trimming removed 2 bases at V and 0 bases at J, with 13 bases between. In germline, CDR1 is SGHVS, CDR2 FQNEAQ. The CDR3 extends over 17 amino acids. The CDR3 DNA is TGTGCCAGCAGCTTAAGGCAGAGAGGAGCAACTAATGAAAAACTGTTTTTT. This sequence encodes CASSLRQRGATNEKLFF.

The chain links TRBV14 to TRBJ2-1; 8 nucleotides match TRBD2. Germline assignment: CDR1 SGHDN and CDR2 FVKESK. J gave up 8 bases and V 2 bases, and 5 bases lay outside the gene matches. This CDR3 is built from 14 residues. CDR3 sequence reads: CASSQRGLVYEQFF. In DNA, the CDR3 is TGTGCCAGCAGCCAACGGGGACTAGTATATGAGCAGTTCTTC.

The rearrangement uses TRBV7-8 and TRBJ2-5; 9 nucleotides align to TRBD1. Germline loops: CDR1 SGHVS, CDR2 FQNEAQ. The CDR3 runs 13 residues. Unmatched junction bases numbered 2, after V lost 3 bases and J lost 6 bases. The CDR3 reads CASSLGTGKTQYF. The CDR3 coding sequence is TGTGCCAGCAGCTTGGGGACAGGGAAGACCCAGTACTTC.

V and J are TRBV20-1 and TRBJ2-7; 9 bases are a match to TRBD2. CDR1 and CDR2 (germline): DFQATT, SNEGSKA (reference sequence). The J segment lost 2 bases and the V segment lost 3 bases, leaving 5 bases of the junction unmatched. The CDR3 totals 14 residues. CDR3 loop: CSASPSGNTYEQYF. CDR3 nucleotide sequence: TGCAGTGCTAGTCCTAGCGGGAATACCTACGAGCAGTACTTC.

The rearrangement joins TRBV14 to TRBJ2-3; the D is unclear. The CDR3 contains 13 residues. V lost 1 base to trimming and J lost 4 bases, with 6 bases between them. The germline V gene encodes CDR1 SGHDN and CDR2 FVKESK. The CDR3 coding sequence is TGTGCCAGCAGCCAAGCGGGTGCAGATACGCAGTATTTT. Translated, it gives CASSQAGADTQYF.

This clone is a singleton in its sample. The chain employs TRBV28 and TRBJ1-1; 7 bases line up with TRBD1. Germline CDR1 MDHEN, CDR2 SYDVKM. Losses at the gene ends were 5 bases for V and 5 bases for J; bases not matched to a gene: 8. The CDR3 runs to 14 residues. CDR3 sequence (DNA): TGTGCCAGCAGTCCTACCGGACAGGAGACTGAAGCTTTCTTT. Translated: CASSPTGQETEAFF.

In nucleotides, the CDR3 is TGTGCCAGCAGCTTAACCACTAGCGGGAGATTCTCCTACGAGCAGTACTTC. This codes for CASSLTTSGRFSYEQYF. The J gene is TRBJ2-7, the V gene TRBV7-3; the match to TRBD2 covers 11 bases. Germline V CDR1 and CDR2: SGHTA, FQGTGA. V gave up 0 bases and J gave up 0 bases; unmatched junction bases: 4. This CDR3 is 17 amino acids long.

This sequence joins TRBV15 and TRBJ1-6, with D hard to call. The CDR3 contains 14 residues. Germline V gene lookup returns CDR1 LNHNV and CDR2 YYDKDF (reference sequence). V lost 1 base and J lost 5, with 6 bases in between. Here the CDR3 DNA reads TGTGCCACCAGCAGAGGCGGGGATAATTCACCCCTCCACTTT. Amino acid sequence: CATSRGGDNSPLHF.

This clone was found a few times. The chain couples TRBV28 to TRBJ1-2; D is undetermined. The germline CDR1 and CDR2 sequences are MDHEN and SYDVKM. This CDR3 has 11 amino acids. Trimming removed 5 bases from V and 10 bases from J, with 11 bases in between. CDR3 loop: CASSPRGAYTF. The CDR3 DNA is TGTGCCAGCAGTCCCCGGGGTGCCTACACCTTC.

This clone has more than one count but fewer than ten. The J gene is TRBJ1-5, the V gene TRBV14; tentative D call: TRBD1 (6 bases). This CDR3 is 16 amino acids long. The V gene's germline CDR1 is SGHDN and CDR2 FVKESK. V lost 1 base to trimming and J lost 6 bases, with 16 bases between them. The CDR3 sequence: CASSQGGSRGLQPQHF. The CDR3 region has the DNA TGTGCCAGCAGCCAAGGGGGATCCAGGGGTCTTCAGCCCCAGCATTTT. The full variable domain, rest sourced from reference TRBV14 and TRBJ1-5, is EAGVTQFPSHSVIEKGQTVTLRCDPISGHDNLYWYRRVMGKEIKFLLHFVKESKQDESGMPNNRFLAERTGGTYSTLKVQPAELEDSGVYFCASSQGGSRGLQPQHFGDGTRLSIL.

J is TRBJ1-2 and V is TRBV6-2 or TRBV6-3; no reliable D call. Germline CDR1 reads MNHEY; CDR2 reads SVGEGT. CDR3 length: 12 residues. The germline V and J ends were trimmed by 8 bases and 8 bases, with 15 bases remaining between them. Here the CDR3 reads CASRQRDRGYTF. CDR3 DNA sequence: TGTGCCAGCCGCCAGCGGGATCGCGGCTACACCTTC.

In this sample, this clone turned up once. The chain couples TRBV5-1 to TRBJ1-4; 7 bases line up with TRBD1. CDR3 size: 16 residues. Germline V gene data show CDR1 as SGHRS and CDR2 as YFSETQ. V dropped 4 bases and J dropped 7; count of bases not matched to a gene: 13. The DNA of the CDR3 is TGCGCCAGCAGCCCCGGGGCCAGGGGGTTAGGTGAAAAACTGTTTTTT. It encodes CASSPGARGLGEKLFF.